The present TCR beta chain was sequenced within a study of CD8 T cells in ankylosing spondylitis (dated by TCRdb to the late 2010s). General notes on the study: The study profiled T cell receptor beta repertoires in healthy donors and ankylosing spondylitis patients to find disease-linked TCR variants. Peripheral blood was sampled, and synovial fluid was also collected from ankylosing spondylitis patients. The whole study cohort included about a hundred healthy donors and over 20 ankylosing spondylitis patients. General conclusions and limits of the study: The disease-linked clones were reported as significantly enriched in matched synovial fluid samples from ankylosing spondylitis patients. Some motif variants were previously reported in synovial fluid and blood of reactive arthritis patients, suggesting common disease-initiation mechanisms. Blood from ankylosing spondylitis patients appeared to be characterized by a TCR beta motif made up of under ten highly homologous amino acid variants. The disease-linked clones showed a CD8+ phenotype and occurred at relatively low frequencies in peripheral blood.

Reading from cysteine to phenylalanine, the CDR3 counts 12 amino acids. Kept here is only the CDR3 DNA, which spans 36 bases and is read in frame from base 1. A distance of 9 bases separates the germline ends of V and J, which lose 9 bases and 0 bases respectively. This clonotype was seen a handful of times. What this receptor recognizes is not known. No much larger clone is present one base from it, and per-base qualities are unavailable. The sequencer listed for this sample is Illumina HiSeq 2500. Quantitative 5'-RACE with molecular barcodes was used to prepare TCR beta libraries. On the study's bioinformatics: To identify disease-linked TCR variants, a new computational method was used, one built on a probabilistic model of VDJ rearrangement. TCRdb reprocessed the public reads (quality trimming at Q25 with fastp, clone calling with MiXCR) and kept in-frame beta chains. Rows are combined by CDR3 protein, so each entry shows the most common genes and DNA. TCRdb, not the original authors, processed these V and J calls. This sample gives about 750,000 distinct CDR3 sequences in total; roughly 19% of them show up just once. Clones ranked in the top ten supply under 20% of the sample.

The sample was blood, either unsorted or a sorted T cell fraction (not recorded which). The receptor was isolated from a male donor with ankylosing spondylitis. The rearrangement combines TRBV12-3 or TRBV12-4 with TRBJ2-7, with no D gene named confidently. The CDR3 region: CASCWSSYEQYF. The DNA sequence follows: TGTGCCAGTTGCTGGAGCTCCTACGAGCAGTACTTC.